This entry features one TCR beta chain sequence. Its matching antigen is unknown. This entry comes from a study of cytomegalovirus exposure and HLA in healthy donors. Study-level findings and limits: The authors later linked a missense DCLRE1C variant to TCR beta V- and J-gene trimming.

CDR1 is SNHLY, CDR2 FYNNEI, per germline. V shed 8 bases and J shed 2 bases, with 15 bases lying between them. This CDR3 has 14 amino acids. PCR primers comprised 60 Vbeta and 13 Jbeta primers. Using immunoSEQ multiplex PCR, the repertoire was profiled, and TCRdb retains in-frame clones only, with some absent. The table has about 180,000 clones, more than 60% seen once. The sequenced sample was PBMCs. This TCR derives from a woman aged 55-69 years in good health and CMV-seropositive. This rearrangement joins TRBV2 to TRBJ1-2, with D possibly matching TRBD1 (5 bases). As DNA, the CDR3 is TGTGCCAGCTCTTTGGTGGACACGAACTATGGCTACACCTTC. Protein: CASSLVDTNYGYTF.